This entry lists 14 T cell receptor beta chains sequenced from one sample in a study of T cell changes during pregnancy in multiple sclerosis. Sequenced by immunoSEQ multiplex PCR; TCRdb stores in-frame clones only, minus some. The data show 35,000 to 45,000 clones, roughly 90% seen once. Sample: CD8+ T cells from peripheral blood mononuclear cells, taken before pregnancy. The receptors come from a female donor with multiple sclerosis, enrolled in a pregnancy study.

The chain links TRBV5-4 to TRBJ2-2; 7 bases agree with TRBD1. The germline V gene encodes CDR1 SGHNT and CDR2 YYREEE (reference sequence). Trimming took 4 bases from V and 2 from J; bases not matched to a gene: 5. This CDR3 has 15 residues. CDR3 DNA sequence: TGTGCCAGCAGCGGGCACAGGGGAAACACCGGGGAGCTGTTTTTT. The encoded protein is CASSGHRGNTGELFF.

The V and J genes are TRBV28 and TRBJ2-2; D is unclear. The CDR3 contains 11 residues. Looked up from germline, CDR1 is MDHEN and CDR2 is SYDVKM. V lost 3 bases, J lost 8 bases, and 4 bases lay in between. The CDR3 bases are TGTGCCAGCAGTTTGGAGGGGGAGCTGTTTTTT. Translated, it gives CASSLEGELFF.

The table lists this clone with a count of one. This sequence joins TRBV5-6 and TRBJ2-6; D possibly corresponds to TRBD2 (5 bases). The V and J ends lost 5 bases and 5 bases respectively, with 20 bases between them. This CDR3 contains 17 residues. Germline loops: CDR1 SGHDT, CDR2 YYEEEE. The CDR3 sequence is CASRGSNSQSRANVLTF. In DNA form, the CDR3 reads TGTGCCAGCAGGGGGAGCAATAGTCAAAGTCGGGCCAACGTCCTGACTTTC.

This chain connects TRBV7-9 to TRBJ2-5; TRBD1 matches at 8 bases. Trimming removed 5 bases from V and 3 bases from J; junction bases left unmatched: 11. Germline lookup yields CDR1 SEHNR and CDR2 FQNEAQ (reference sequence). The CDR3 length is 16 residues. CDR3 protein: CASSVLRTGREETQYF. The CDR3 DNA follows: TGTGCCAGCAGCGTTCTTCGGACAGGGAGAGAAGAGACCCAGTACTTC.

V is TRBV9 and J is TRBJ2-2; unclear D gene. V was pared by 0 bases and J by 3 bases, with 3 bases between. The CDR3 has 13 amino acids. CDR1 and CDR2 from the germline V gene are SGDLS and YYNGEE. The CDR3 region has the DNA TGTGCCAGCAGCGTAGTCGACACCGGGGAGCTGTTTTTT. This gives the protein CASSVVDTGELFF.

The gene calls are TRBV29-1 and TRBJ2-7; D is possibly TRBD1 (5 bases). V was cut by 7 bases and J by 6 bases, with 16 bases left in between. The germline CDR1 and CDR2 sequences are SQVTM and ANQGSEA. This CDR3 spans 12 amino acids. The CDR3 nucleotides read TGCAGCGCCGCAGGGTTTCGAGGCGAGCAGTACTTC. This translates into CSAAGFRGEQYF.

V and J are TRBV28 and TRBJ1-2; TRBD1 matches at 8 bases. The junction had 10 bases not matched to a gene; V was cut back by 6 bases and J by 4 bases. The germline V gene has CDR1 MDHEN and CDR2 SYDVKM. The CDR3 contains 15 residues. Here the CDR3 reads CASSQLDGTGYGYTF. CDR3 bases: TGTGCCAGCAGCCAACTTGACGGGACAGGCTATGGCTACACCTTC.

The J gene is TRBJ2-5, the V gene TRBV27; TRBD2 is a possible D gene (6 bases). Trimming shortened V by 6 bases and J by 5 bases, and 10 bases separated the two germline ends. CDR1 and CDR2 (germline): MNHEY, SMNVEV (reference sequence). The length of the CDR3 is 12 residues. CDR3 sequence: CASRDGGETQYF. The DNA for the CDR3 is TGTGCCAGCAGGGACGGAGGGGAGACCCAGTACTTC.

This chain joins TRBV7-8 and TRBJ2-3, with 10 nucleotides matching TRBD2. The CDR3 has 15 residues. CDR1 and CDR2 (germline): SGHVS, FQNEAQ. V shed 6 bases, J shed 1 base, and the junction held 4 bases outside the gene matches. For the CDR3, the DNA is TGTGCCAGCAGGCCCGGGACTAGCGGCACAGATACGCAGTATTTT. Translation: CASRPGTSGTDTQYF.

V usage is TRBV9 and J usage is TRBJ1-3; D is perhaps TRBD1 (6 bases). Per the germline V gene, CDR1 is SGDLS and CDR2 is YYNGEE. V lost 4 bases and J 1 base, leaving 15 bases between the germline ends. The CDR3 loop spans 16 amino acids. The CDR3 DNA is TGTGCCAGCAGCACCCAGAGGGGGATGTCTGGAAACACCATATATTTT. Protein: CASSTQRGMSGNTIYF.

About this clone: The junction and the germline gene differ at one end; a read error may be behind it. The gene calls are TRBV7-7 and TRBJ2-1; D is possibly TRBD2 (5 bases). The CDR3 has 13 amino acids. Germline V gives CDR1 SSHAT, CDR2 FNYEAQ (reference sequence). The CDR3 DNA is TGTGCTAGCAGCTTAGCTAGCCAGTATGAGCAGTTCTTC. This sequence encodes CASSLASQYEQFF.

The CDR3, as DNA: TGTGCCAGCAGTTTCCCTGGACAGGGCCCTGCCTACGAGCAGTACTTC. Encoded protein: CASSFPGQGPAYEQYF. The V and J genes are TRBV28 and TRBJ2-7; the match to TRBD1 covers 8 bases. Trimming at V came to 3 bases and at J to 2 bases, leaving 9 bases not matched to a gene. The CDR3 spans 16 residues. Germline-derived CDR1 and CDR2 are MDHEN and SYDVKM.

The V call is TRBV10-1, the J call TRBJ2-7; 12 bases align to TRBD2. This CDR3 has 16 residues. Germline trimming cut 5 bases from V and 3 bases from J; bases unmatched to any gene: 8. Germline V CDR1 and CDR2: WNHNN, SYGVQD (reference sequence). CDR3 residues: CASSPRLAGELYEQYF. DNA for the CDR3: TGCGCCAGCAGTCCACGACTAGCGGGAGAACTCTACGAGCAGTACTTC.

This chain connects TRBV27 to TRBJ2-1; tentative D call: TRBD2 (6 bases). Per germline, CDR1 MNHEY and CDR2 SMNVEV (reference sequence). V lost 7 bases, J lost 6 bases, and 7 bases lay in between. The CDR3 is made up of 11 amino acids. The CDR3 DNA follows: TGTGCCAGCATGGAGGGCAATGAGCAGTTCTTC. This codes for CASMEGNEQFF.